The 23 T cell receptor beta chains below were found in one sample sequenced in a study of control samples from healthy donors and cancer patients. Clones were read by immunoSEQ multiplex PCR, and TCRdb kept only the in-frame ones, dropping some. This repertoire shows 90,000 or so clones, approximately 88% found once; its top ten account for 9.5% to 10%. Sample: PBMCs. All receptors derive from a woman between 45 and 65 years old with colorectal cancer.

This chain links TRBV6-5 with TRBJ1-1; D possibly corresponds to TRBD1 (5 bases). The V gene lost 4 bases and the J gene lost 11 bases, with 11 bases spanning the gap. CDR3 length equals 11 residues. The germline V gene has CDR1 MNHEY and CDR2 SVGAGI. The CDR3 coding sequence is TGTGCCAGCAGTTTTCTGGGGGGGGCTTTCTTT. It codes for CASSFLGGAFF.

The gene calls are TRBV18 and TRBJ2-5, with 8 bases fitting TRBD1. The CDR3 is 13 amino acids. V trimming: 3 bases; J trimming: 14 bases; junction bases outside the gene matches: 11. Germline V gives CDR1 KGHSH, CDR2 LQKENI. CDR3: CASSPTTGTGCYF. CDR3 DNA: TGTGCCAGCTCACCTACCACCGGGACAGGATGTTACTTC.

The chain couples TRBV2 to TRBJ1-3; a weak D match, TRBD1 (6 bases). Trimming took off 10 bases at V and 0 bases at J, with 16 bases between the two ends. Germline CDR1 is SNHLY and CDR2 is FYNNEI. The CDR3 has 15 residues. CDR3 DNA sequence: TGTGCCACCCTAGGACAGTTGGGCTCTGGAAACACCATATATTTT. This sequence encodes CATLGQLGSGNTIYF.

This chain uses TRBV10-2 with TRBJ1-1; D perhaps matches TRBD1 (5 bases). V was clipped by 2 bases and J by 5 bases, with 15 bases between them. This CDR3 is 15 amino acids long. The germline CDR1 and CDR2 sequences are WSHSY and SAAADI. The DNA of the CDR3 is TGCGCCAGCAGTGAGGGTGGGGGAGCTTGGACTGAAGCTTTCTTT. This sequence encodes CASSEGGGAWTEAFF.

This clone was picked up a small number of times. V and J are TRBV5-1 and TRBJ1-1; D is ambiguous. V shed 3 bases and J shed 2 bases, with 17 bases lying between them. This CDR3 is built from 16 residues. Germline values: CDR1 SGHRS, CDR2 YFSETQ. The CDR3 reads CASSSSSWVKNTEAFF. The CDR3 nucleotides read TGCGCCAGCAGCTCAAGTTCTTGGGTTAAAAACACTGAAGCTTTCTTT.

V usage is TRBV14 and J usage is TRBJ2-1; D may be TRBD1 (5 bases). Looked up from germline, CDR1 is SGHDN and CDR2 is FVKESK. The V and J ends lost 0 bases and 11 bases respectively, with 14 bases between them. CDR3 length: 14 residues. CDR3 sequence reads: CASSQDFRVGKQFF. CDR3 DNA: TGTGCCAGCAGCCAAGATTTCAGGGTAGGGAAGCAGTTCTTC.

The CDR3 is CASKPQGGRNEQFF. Here the CDR3 DNA reads TGTGCCAGCAAACCCCAAGGGGGGAGGAATGAGCAGTTCTTC. The V call is TRBV6-5, the J call TRBJ2-1; D may be TRBD1 or TRBD2 (6 bases each). This CDR3 region has 14 residues. Germline V CDR1 and CDR2: MNHEY, SVGAGI. V gave up 7 bases and J gave up 7 bases, with 17 bases separating them.

This chain connects TRBV28 to TRBJ1-1; D gene unclear. There are 14 residues in the CDR3. V was cut by 4 bases and J by 1 base, with 10 bases left in between. Germline loops: CDR1 MDHEN, CDR2 SYDVKM. The CDR3 sequence is CASSSRGTNTEAFF. The CDR3 bases are TGTGCCAGCAGTTCAAGAGGCACGAACACTGAAGCTTTCTTT.

This clone showed up just once. The gene calls are TRBV7-9 and TRBJ1-2, with D tentatively TRBD1 (5 bases). Trimming took off 4 bases at V and 7 bases at J, with 22 bases between the two ends. Germline CDR1 SEHNR, CDR2 FQNEAQ (reference sequence). The CDR3 runs to 16 residues. The CDR3 loop reads CASSSSGTFEQSGYTF. In DNA form, the CDR3 reads TGTGCCAGCAGCTCCTCCGGGACTTTCGAGCAGAGTGGCTACACCTTC.

V usage is TRBV19 and J usage is TRBJ1-3, with 7 positions matching TRBD1. V shed 6 bases and J 2 bases; nucleotides not matched to a gene: 7. CDR3 length equals 15 residues. Germline CDR1 reads LNHDA; CDR2 reads SQIVND (reference sequence). The DNA for the CDR3 is TGTGCCAGTAGCTACAGGGGAGTCACTGGAAACACCATATATTTT. Translation: CASSYRGVTGNTIYF.

This clone was detected only a few times. V is TRBV4-2 and J is TRBJ2-1, with TRBD1 matching 9 bases. Per the germline V gene, CDR1 is LGHNA and CDR2 is YNFKEQ. The V gene end was trimmed by 6 bases and the J gene end by 7 bases; junction bases not matched to a gene: 10. CDR3 length: 15 amino acids. DNA for the CDR3: TGTGCCAGCAGTTCTGGACAGGGGAATCCAAATGAGCAGTTCTTC. Translation gives CASSSGQGNPNEQFF.

This clone was recorded once. The chain uses TRBV6-2 or TRBV6-3 and TRBJ2-3; D is undetermined. Germline CDR1 MNHEY, CDR2 SVGEGT. The CDR3 is made up of 14 amino acids. Trimming removed 7 bases from V and 3 bases from J, with 14 bases in between. CDR3 in amino acids: CASNPTLATDTQYF. CDR3 bases: TGTGCCAGCAACCCCACCCTGGCAACAGATACGCAGTATTTT.

This clone was detected a few times. The V and J genes are TRBV5-4 and TRBJ2-1; no firm D call. The germline V and J ends were trimmed by 1 base and 9 bases, with 5 bases remaining between them. This CDR3 is built from 11 residues. Germline values: CDR1 SGHNT, CDR2 YYREEE (reference sequence). The CDR3: CASSLHSEQFF. The DNA of the CDR3 is TGTGCCAGCAGCTTGCACAGTGAGCAGTTCTTC.

The chain employs TRBV4-3 and TRBJ1-2; 7 positions match TRBD1. J gave up 3 bases and V 1 base, and 5 bases lay outside the gene matches. Germline V lookup: CDR1 LGHNA, CDR2 YSLEER. CDR3 length: 15 amino acids. The CDR3: CASSQGGGGYYGYTF. The CDR3 coding sequence is TGCGCCAGCAGCCAAGGAGGGGGCGGTTACTATGGCTACACCTTC.

The chain links TRBV24-1 to TRBJ1-2; no definite D call. Germline V gene lookup returns CDR1 KGHDR and CDR2 SFDVKD. This CDR3 contains 14 residues. Trimming left V 3 bases short and J 1 base short, with 8 bases between. The CDR3 spells CATSDITLNYGYTF. CDR3 in DNA: TGTGCCACCAGTGATATCACACTTAACTATGGCTACACCTTC.

The V gene is TRBV5-1, the J gene TRBJ2-1; the D call may be TRBD1 or TRBD2 (5 bases each). The CDR3 contains 12 residues. Germline assignment: CDR1 SGHRS and CDR2 YFSETQ. V was clipped by 4 bases and J by 8 bases, with 10 bases between them. This CDR3 is CASSLGGYEQFF. CDR3 DNA: TGCGCCAGCAGCCTTGGGGGTTATGAGCAGTTCTTC.

This rearrangement joins TRBV27 to TRBJ2-5; D remains unclear. The CDR3 is made up of 15 amino acids. Trimming shortened V by 1 base and J by 5 bases, and 14 bases separated the two germline ends. Germline CDR1 is MNHEY and CDR2 is SMNVEV (reference sequence). The CDR3 DNA sequence: TGTGCCAGCAGTTTATTGGGCCAACCGGTGGAGACCCAGTACTTC. Protein sequence: CASSLLGQPVETQYF.

The V call is TRBV19, the J call TRBJ2-5; no reliable D call. CDR1 is LNHDA, CDR2 SQIVND, per germline (reference sequence). This CDR3 has 13 amino acids. V lost 5 bases to trimming and J lost 0 bases, with 7 bases between them. DNA for the CDR3: TGTGCCAGTAGTCCCGAGTACCAAGAGACCCAGTACTTC. Amino acid sequence: CASSPEYQETQYF.

The chain joins TRBV14 to TRBJ2-3, with D possibly TRBD2 on 6 matching bases. This CDR3 comprises 15 residues. V was shortened by 1 base and J by 2 bases, with 10 bases between the two germline ends. Germline CDR1 SGHDN, CDR2 FVKESK. The DNA for the CDR3 is TGTGCCAGCAGCCAAGTGGAGGGAACCACAGATACGCAGTATTTT. It specifies CASSQVEGTTDTQYF.

The V call is TRBV7-2, the J call TRBJ1-4; the D is unclear. This CDR3 is built from 15 residues. V lost 1 base, J lost 7 bases, and 13 bases lay in between. Germline CDR1 reads SGHTA; CDR2 reads FQGNSA. The CDR3 here is CASSLDLLGSEKLFF. DNA of the CDR3: TGTGCCAGCAGCTTAGATCTTCTGGGTTCTGAAAAACTGTTTTTT.

The rearrangement links TRBV5-1 to TRBJ2-1, with TRBD2 as a possible D gene (6 bases). The CDR3 has 15 residues. The germline CDR1 and CDR2 sequences are SGHRS and YFSETQ. Trimming shortened V by 10 bases and J by 0 bases, and 17 bases separated the two germline ends. The CDR3: CASGGGAHSYNEQFF. DNA of the CDR3: TGCGCCTCCGGGGGAGGCGCCCACTCCTACAATGAGCAGTTCTTC. Full variable domain (remainder filled in from reference TRBV5-1 and TRBJ2-1): KAGVTQTPRYLIKTRGQQVTLSCSPISGHRSVSWYQQTPGQGLQFLFEYFSETQRNKGNFPGRFSGRQFSNSRSEMNVSTLELGDSALYLCASGGGAHSYNEQFFGPGTRLTVL.

The genes are TRBV29-1 and TRBJ1-3; D possibly corresponds to TRBD1 (5 bases). Germline CDR1 reads SQVTM; CDR2 reads ANQGSEA. V lost 7 bases and J 0 bases, leaving 10 bases between the germline ends. The CDR3 contains 13 residues. For the CDR3, the DNA is TGCAGCGCAGGGTTCTTCTCTGGAAACACCATATATTTT. Its translation is CSAGFFSGNTIYF. Supplemented by reference TRBV29-1 and TRBJ1-3, the full variable domain reads SAVISQKPSRDICQRGTSLTIQCQVDSQVTMMFWYRQQPGQSLTLIATANQGSEATYESGFVIDKFPISRPNLTFSTLTVSNMSPEDSSIYLCSAGFFSGNTIYFGEGSWLTVV.

Notes on this clone: A much more abundant neighbour one base away suggests this may be a read error. Other DNA sequences within the sample encode an identical CDR3. The chain recombines TRBV5-5 with TRBJ1-5, with D possibly matching TRBD1 (6 bases). Between the trimmed V and J ends, which lost 4 bases and 6 bases, there was a span of 14 bases. This CDR3 has 14 residues. Germline assignment: CDR1 SGHKS and CDR2 YYEKEE (reference sequence). CDR3 residues: CASSATGHGQPQHF. Written as DNA, the CDR3 is TGTGCCAGCAGCGCGACAGGACACGGTCAGCCCCAGCATTTT.